Sequencing of this T cell receptor beta chain was carried out in a study of blood T cell repertoires in COVID-19. The germline V gene encodes CDR1 LGHDT and CDR2 YNNKEL (reference sequence). V lost 3 bases, J lost 0 bases, and 7 bases lay in between. The CDR3 runs 14 residues. Clones were read by immunoSEQ multiplex PCR, and TCRdb kept only the in-frame ones, dropping some. The sample records approximately 300,000 clones, roughly 87% being singletons. This receptor was obtained from a woman aged 25 to 39 who had recovered from COVID-19. This chain uses TRBV3-1 (or the pseudogene TRBV3-2) with TRBJ2-3; D unresolved. Sequencing was done on a sample of PBMCs or T cells enriched from blood (not recorded which). CDR3 sequence reads: CASSQASSTDTQYF. For the CDR3, the DNA is TGTGCCAGCAGCCAGGCATCTAGCACAGATACGCAGTATTTT.